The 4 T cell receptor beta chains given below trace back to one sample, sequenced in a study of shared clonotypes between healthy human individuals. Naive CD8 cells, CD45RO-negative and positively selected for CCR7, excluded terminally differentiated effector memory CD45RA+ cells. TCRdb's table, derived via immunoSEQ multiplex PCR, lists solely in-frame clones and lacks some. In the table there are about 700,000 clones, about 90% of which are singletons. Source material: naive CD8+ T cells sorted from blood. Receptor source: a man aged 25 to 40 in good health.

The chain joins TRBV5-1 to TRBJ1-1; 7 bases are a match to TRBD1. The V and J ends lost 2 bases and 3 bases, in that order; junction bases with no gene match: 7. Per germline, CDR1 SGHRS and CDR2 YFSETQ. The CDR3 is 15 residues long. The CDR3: CASSLRQGGDTEAFF. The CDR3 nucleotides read TGCGCCAGCAGCTTAAGACAGGGCGGGGACACTGAAGCTTTCTTT. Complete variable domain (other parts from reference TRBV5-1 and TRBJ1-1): KAGVTQTPRYLIKTRGQQVTLSCSPISGHRSVSWYQQTPGQGLQFLFEYFSETQRNKGNFPGRFSGRQFSNSRSEMNVSTLELGDSALYLCASSLRQGGDTEAFFGQGTRLTVV.

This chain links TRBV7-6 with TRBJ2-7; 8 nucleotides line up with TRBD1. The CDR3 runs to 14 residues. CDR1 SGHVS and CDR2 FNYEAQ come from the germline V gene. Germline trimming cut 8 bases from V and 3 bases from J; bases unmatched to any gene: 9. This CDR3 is CASVLGQGGYEQYF. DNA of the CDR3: TGTGCCAGCGTACTCGGACAGGGTGGCTACGAGCAGTACTTC.

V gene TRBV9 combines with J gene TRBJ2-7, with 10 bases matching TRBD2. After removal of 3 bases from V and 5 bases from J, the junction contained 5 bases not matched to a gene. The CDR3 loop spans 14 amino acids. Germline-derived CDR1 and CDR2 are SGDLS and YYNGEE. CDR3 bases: TGTGCCAGCAGCGCGAGCGGGAGGGGGGACGAGCAGTACTTC. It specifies CASSASGRGDEQYF.

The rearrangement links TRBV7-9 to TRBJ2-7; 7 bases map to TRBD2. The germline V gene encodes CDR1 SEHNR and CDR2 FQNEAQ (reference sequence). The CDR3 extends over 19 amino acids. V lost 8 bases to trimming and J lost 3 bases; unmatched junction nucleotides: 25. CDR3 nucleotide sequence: TGTGCCAGCTACCACCCATACGGACTAGAGTGCCCCCACTACTACGAGCAGTACTTC. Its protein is CASYHPYGLECPHYYEQYF.